A selection of T cell receptor beta chains follows, all from one sample in a study of early stage breast cancer tumors. Libraries were prepared by immunoSEQ multiplex PCR; TCRdb keeps only in-frame clonotypes and omits some of them. The sample carries roughly 6,500 clones, 50% to 75% recorded once. The sample consisted of normal breast tissue next to the tumor. Receptors originate from a person aged 45 to 59 with breast cancer. CDR3s include the opening cysteine and the closing phenylalanine or tryptophan. D genes are given only for firm matches. The listing skips clone size in some rows; elsewhere it reads once, few, many or a size class.

d_call,clone_size,j_call,v_call,cdr3_aa,cdr3_nt
TRBD2,.,TRBJ2-1,TRBV5-1,CASSLALAGEGEQFF,TGCGCCAGCAGCTTGGCCCTAGCGGGAGAGGGTGAGCAGTTCTTC
TRBD2,once,TRBJ2-2,TRBV2,CASKGGMNTGELFF,TGTGCCAGCAAGGGAGGGATGAACACCGGGGAGCTGTTTTTT
.,once,TRBJ2-7,TRBV5-4,CASSLWGSYEQYF,TGTGCCAGCAGCTTGTGGGGATCCTACGAGCAGTACTTC
.,.,TRBJ2-5,TRBV7-8,CASSLRDQGTQYF,TGTGCCAGCAGCTTACGGGACCAGGGGACCCAGTACTTC
.,.,TRBJ2-6,TRBV10-3,CAISDGPGANVLTF,TGTGCCATCAGTGACGGTCCTGGGGCCAACGTCCTGACTTTC
.,.,TRBJ1-3,TRBV11-1,CASSQSPGSGNTIYF,TGTGCCAGCAGCCAATCCCCAGGATCTGGAAACACCATATATTTT
TRBD1,.,TRBJ1-4,TRBV5-1,CASRMGQGSNEKLFF,TGCGCCAGCAGGATGGGACAGGGTTCGAATGAAAAACTGTTTTTT
.,large,TRBJ1-4,TRBV19,CASSELGRFNEKLFF,TGTGCCAGTAGCGAATTGGGACGGTTTAATGAAAAACTGTTTTTT
.,few,TRBJ1-1,TRBV27,CASSVAVGSYTEAFF,TGTGCCAGCAGTGTAGCGGTTGGGTCCTACACTGAAGCTTTCTTT
.,.,TRBJ1-1,TRBV9,CASSRQGHTEAFF,TGTGCCAGCTCCCGCCAGGGCCACACTGAAGCTTTCTTT
TRBD2,.,TRBJ2-2,TRBV19,CASRSGGGGELFF,TGTGCCAGCCGTAGCGGGGGTGGCGGGGAGCTGTTTTTT
.,.,TRBJ2-5,TRBV7-2,CASSLTGTQYF,TGTGCCAGCAGCCTCACCGGAACCCAGTACTTC
.,.,TRBJ2-7,TRBV7-2,CASSLARLESYEQYF,TGTGCCAGCAGCTTAGCGCGGTTGGAGTCCTACGAGCAGTACTTC
.,.,TRBJ1-3,TRBV10-3,CAIMSPGGNTIYF,TGTGCCATCATGTCACCCGGAGGAAACACCATATATTTT
.,few,TRBJ1-1,TRBV25-1,CASSESPTNTEAFF,TGTGCCAGCAGTGAATCCCCGACAAACACTGAAGCTTTCTTT
TRBD2,.,TRBJ2-7,TRBV4-2,CASSQRLAADYEQYF,TGTGCCAGCAGCCAAAGACTAGCGGCAGACTACGAGCAGTACTTC
.,.,TRBJ1-1,TRBV5-1,CASTLQGGGEAFF,TGCGCCAGCACTTTACAGGGCGGGGGTGAAGCTTTCTTT
.,few,TRBJ1-2,TRBV1,CTSSRDRGRHGYTF,TGCACCAGCAGCCGGGACAGGGGGCGTCATGGCTACACCTTC
.,.,TRBJ1-1,TRBV7-2,CASSFLTGLNTEAFF,TGTGCCAGCAGCTTCCTCACGGGACTGAACACTGAAGCTTTCTTT
TRBD1,.,TRBJ2-1,TRBV7-2,CASSADRGGEQFF,TGTGCCAGCAGCGCGGACAGGGGTGGTGAGCAGTTCTTC